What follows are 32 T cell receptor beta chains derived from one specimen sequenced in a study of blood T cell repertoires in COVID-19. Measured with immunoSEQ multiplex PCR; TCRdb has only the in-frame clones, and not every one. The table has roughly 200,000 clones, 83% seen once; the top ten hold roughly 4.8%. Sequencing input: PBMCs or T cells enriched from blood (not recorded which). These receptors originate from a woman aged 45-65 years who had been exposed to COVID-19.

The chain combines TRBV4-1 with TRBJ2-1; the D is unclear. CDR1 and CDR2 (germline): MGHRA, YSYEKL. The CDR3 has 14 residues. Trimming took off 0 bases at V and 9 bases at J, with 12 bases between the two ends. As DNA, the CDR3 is TGCGCCAGCAGCCAAGACAACCCAGGTGCTGAGCAGTTCTTC. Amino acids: CASSQDNPGAEQFF.

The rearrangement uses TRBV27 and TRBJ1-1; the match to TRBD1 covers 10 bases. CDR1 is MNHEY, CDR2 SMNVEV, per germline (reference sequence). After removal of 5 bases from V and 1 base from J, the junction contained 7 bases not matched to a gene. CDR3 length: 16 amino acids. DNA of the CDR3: TGTGCCAGCAGTCTCGGGACAGGGGCCTGGAACACTGAAGCTTTCTTT. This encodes CASSLGTGAWNTEAFF.

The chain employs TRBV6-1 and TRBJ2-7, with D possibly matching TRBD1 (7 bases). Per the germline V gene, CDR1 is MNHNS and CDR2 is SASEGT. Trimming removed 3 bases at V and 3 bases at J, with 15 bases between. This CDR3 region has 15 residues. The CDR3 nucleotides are TGTGCCAGCAGTGAGATGGCAGGGGGGATCTACGAGCAGTACTTC. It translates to CASSEMAGGIYEQYF.

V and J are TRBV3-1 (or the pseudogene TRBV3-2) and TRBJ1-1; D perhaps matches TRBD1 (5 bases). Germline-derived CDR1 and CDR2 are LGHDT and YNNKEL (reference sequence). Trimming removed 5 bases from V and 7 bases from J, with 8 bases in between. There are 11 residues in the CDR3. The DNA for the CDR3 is TGTGCCAGCAGCGGGGGGTTTGAAGCTTTCTTT. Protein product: CASSGGFEAFF.

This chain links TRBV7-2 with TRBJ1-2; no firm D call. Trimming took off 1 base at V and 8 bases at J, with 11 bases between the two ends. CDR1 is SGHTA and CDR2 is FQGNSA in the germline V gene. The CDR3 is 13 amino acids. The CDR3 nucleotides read TGTGCCAGCAGCTTAGAGCGGGTGAGGGGCTACACCTTC. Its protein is CASSLERVRGYTF.

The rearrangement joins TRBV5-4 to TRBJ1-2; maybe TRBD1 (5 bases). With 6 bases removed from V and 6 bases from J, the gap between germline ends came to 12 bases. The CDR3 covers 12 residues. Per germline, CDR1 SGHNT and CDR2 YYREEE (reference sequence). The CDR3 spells CASKATGDGYTF. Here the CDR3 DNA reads TGTGCCAGCAAAGCTACAGGAGATGGCTACACCTTC. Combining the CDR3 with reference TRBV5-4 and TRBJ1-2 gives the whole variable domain ETGVTQSPTHLIKTRGQQVTLRCSSQSGHNTVSWYQQALGQGPQFIFQYYREEENGRGNFPPRFSGLQFPNYSSELNVNALELDDSALYLCASKATGDGYTFGSGTRLTVV.

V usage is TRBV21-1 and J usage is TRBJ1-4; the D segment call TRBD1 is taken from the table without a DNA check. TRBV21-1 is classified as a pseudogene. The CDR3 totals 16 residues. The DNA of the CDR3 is TGTGCCAGCAGCAAAGGAGGGGCAGGGGGCGTTGAAAAACTGTTTTTT. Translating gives CASSKGGAGGVEKLFF.

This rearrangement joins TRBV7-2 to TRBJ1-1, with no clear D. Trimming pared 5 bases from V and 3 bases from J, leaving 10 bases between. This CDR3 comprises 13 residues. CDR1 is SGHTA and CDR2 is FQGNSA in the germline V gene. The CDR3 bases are TGTGCCAGCAGCCCTGCCGGGGACACTGAAGCTTTCTTT. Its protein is CASSPAGDTEAFF. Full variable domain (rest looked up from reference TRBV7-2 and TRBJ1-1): GAGVSQSPSNKVTEKGKDVELRCDPISGHTALYWYRQSLGQGLEFLIYFQGNSAPDKSGLPSDRFSAERTGGSVSTLTIQRTQQEDSAVYLCASSPAGDTEAFFGQGTRLTVV.

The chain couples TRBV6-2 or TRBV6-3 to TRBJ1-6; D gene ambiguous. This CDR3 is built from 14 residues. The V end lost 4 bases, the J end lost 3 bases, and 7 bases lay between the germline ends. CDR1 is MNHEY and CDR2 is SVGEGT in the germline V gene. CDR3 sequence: CASSSNSYNSPLHF. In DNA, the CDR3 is TGTGCCAGCAGTTCGAACAGCTATAATTCACCCCTCCACTTT.

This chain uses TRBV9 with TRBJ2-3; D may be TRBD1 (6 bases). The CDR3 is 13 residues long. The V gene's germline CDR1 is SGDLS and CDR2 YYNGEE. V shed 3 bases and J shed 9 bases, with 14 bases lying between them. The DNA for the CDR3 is TGTGCCAGCAGCGATAAACAGGGAAGAACGCAGTATTTT. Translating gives CASSDKQGRTQYF.

The CDR3 is CASSLYIITGGANYGYTF. The DNA of the CDR3 is TGTGCCAGCAGCTTATATATTATCACAGGTGGAGCTAACTATGGCTACACCTTC. The genes are TRBV7-8 and TRBJ1-2, with D possibly matching TRBD1 (5 bases). The CDR3 spans 18 residues. V was clipped by 2 bases and J by 0 bases, with 19 bases between them. CDR1 and CDR2 from the germline V gene are SGHVS and FQNEAQ. The complete variable domain, with remaining parts taken from reference TRBV7-8 and TRBJ1-2, reads GAGVSQSPRYKVAKRGQDVALRCDPISGHVSLFWYQQALGQGPEFLTYFQNEAQLDKSGLPSDRFFAERPEGSVSTLKIQRTQQEDSAVYLCASSLYIITGGANYGYTFGSGTRLTVV.

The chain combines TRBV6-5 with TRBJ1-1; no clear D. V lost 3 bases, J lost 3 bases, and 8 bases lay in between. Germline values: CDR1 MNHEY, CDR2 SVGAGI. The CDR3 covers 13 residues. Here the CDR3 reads CASSYLLYTEAFF. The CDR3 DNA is TGTGCCAGCAGTTATCTCCTATACACTGAAGCTTTCTTT.

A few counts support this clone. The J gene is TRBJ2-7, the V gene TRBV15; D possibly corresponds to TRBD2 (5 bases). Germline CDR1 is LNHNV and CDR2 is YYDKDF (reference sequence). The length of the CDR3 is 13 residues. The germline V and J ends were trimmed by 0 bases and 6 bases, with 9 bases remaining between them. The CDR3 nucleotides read TGTGCCACCAGCAGAGATATCGGAGGCGAGCAGTACTTC. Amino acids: CATSRDIGGEQYF.

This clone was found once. CDR3 sequence (DNA): TGTGCCAGCAGCGAGGGGGTAGGCAATCAGCCCCAGCATTTT. This codes for CASSEGVGNQPQHF. The genes are TRBV9 and TRBJ1-5; perhaps TRBD1 as D (6 bases). The germline V and J ends were trimmed by 3 bases and 2 bases, with 9 bases remaining between them. Germline CDR1 reads SGDLS; CDR2 reads YYNGEE. The CDR3 covers 14 residues.

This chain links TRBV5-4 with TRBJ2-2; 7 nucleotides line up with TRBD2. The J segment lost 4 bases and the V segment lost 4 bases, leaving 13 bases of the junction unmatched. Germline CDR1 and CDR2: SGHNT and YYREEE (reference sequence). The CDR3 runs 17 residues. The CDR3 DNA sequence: TGTGCCAGCAGCCCGGGACTACCGCCCGCGGGCACCGGGGAGCTGTTTTTT. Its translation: CASSPGLPPAGTGELFF.

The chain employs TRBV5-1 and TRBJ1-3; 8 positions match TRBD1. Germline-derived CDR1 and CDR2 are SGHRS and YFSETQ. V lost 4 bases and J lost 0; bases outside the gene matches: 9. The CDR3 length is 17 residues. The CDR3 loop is CASSTRTGPNSGNTIYF. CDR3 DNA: TGCGCCAGCAGCACCAGGACAGGGCCAAACTCTGGAAACACCATATATTTT.

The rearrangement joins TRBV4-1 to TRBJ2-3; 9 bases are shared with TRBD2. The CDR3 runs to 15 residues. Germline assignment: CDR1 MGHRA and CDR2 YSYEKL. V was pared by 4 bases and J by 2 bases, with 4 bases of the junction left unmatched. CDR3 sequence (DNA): TGCGCCAGCAGCCGAGCGGGGGGCTTCACAGATACGCAGTATTTT. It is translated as CASSRAGGFTDTQYF.

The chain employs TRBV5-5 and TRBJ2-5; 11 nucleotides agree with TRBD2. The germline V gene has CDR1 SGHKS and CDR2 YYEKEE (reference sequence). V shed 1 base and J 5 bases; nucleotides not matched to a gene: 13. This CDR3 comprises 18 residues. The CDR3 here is CASSLLMLAGGPRETQYF. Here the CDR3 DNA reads TGTGCCAGCAGCTTGTTAATGCTAGCGGGGGGTCCCCGGGAGACCCAGTACTTC.

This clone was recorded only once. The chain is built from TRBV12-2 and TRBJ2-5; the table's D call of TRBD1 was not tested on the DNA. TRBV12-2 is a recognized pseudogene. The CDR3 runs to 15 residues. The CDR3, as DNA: TGTGCAAGTCGCTTAGCACACAGGGTAGGGGAGACCCAGTACTTC. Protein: CASRLAHRVGETQYF.

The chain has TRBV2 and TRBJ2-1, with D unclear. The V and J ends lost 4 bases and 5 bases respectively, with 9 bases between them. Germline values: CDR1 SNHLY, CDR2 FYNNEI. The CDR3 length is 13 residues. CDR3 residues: CASSVTLHNEQFF. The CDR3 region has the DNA TGTGCCAGCAGTGTGACACTCCACAATGAGCAGTTCTTC.

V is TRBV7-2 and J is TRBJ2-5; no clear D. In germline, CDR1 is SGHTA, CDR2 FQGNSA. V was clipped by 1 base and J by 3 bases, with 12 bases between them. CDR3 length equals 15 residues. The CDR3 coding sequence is TGTGCCAGCAGCTTAGTAGTACGCGCCGAAGAGACCCAGTACTTC. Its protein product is CASSLVVRAEETQYF.

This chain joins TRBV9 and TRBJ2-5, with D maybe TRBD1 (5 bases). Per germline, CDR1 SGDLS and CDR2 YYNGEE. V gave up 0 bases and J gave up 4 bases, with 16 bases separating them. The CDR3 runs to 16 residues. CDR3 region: CASSVGAGMSRETQYF. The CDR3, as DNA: TGTGCCAGCAGCGTAGGGGCAGGGATGTCGAGAGAGACCCAGTACTTC.

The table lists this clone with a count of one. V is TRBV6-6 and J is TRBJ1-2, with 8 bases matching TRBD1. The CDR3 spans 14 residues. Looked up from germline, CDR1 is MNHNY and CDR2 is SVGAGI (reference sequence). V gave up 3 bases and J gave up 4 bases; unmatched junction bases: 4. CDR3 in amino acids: CASSYGGQGYGYTF. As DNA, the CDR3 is TGTGCCAGCAGTTATGGCGGACAGGGCTATGGCTACACCTTC.

The CDR3 spells CAISESRQKETQYF. CDR3 coding DNA: TGTGCCATCAGTGAGTCGAGGCAGAAAGAGACCCAGTACTTC. The V call is TRBV10-3, the J call TRBJ2-5; D is ambiguous. The CDR3 sequence is 14 residues long. CDR1 and CDR2 (germline): ENHRY, SYGVKD. Trimming pared 0 bases from V and 3 bases from J, leaving 8 bases between.

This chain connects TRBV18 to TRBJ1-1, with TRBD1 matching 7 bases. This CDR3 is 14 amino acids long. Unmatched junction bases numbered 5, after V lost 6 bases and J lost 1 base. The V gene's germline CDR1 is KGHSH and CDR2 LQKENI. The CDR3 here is CASSRQGSNTEAFF. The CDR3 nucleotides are TGTGCCAGCTCCCGACAGGGCTCGAACACTGAAGCTTTCTTT.

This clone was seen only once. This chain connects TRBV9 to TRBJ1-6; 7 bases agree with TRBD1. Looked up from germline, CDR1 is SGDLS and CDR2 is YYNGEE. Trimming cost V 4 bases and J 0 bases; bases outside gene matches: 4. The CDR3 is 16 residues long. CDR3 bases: TGTGCCAGCAGCCCAGGGGGGTTCTCCTATAATTCACCCCTCCACTTT. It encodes CASSPGGFSYNSPLHF.

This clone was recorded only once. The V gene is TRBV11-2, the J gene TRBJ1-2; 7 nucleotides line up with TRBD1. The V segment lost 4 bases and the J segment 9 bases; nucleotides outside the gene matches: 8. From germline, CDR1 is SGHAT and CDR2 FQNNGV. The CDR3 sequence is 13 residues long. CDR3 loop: CASSSNRGICYTF. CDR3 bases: TGTGCCAGCAGCTCTAACAGGGGAATCTGCTACACCTTC.

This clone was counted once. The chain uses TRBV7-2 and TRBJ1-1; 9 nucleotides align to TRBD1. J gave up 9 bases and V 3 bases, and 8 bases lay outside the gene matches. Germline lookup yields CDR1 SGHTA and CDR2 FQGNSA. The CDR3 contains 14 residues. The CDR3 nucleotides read TGTGCCAGCAGCTTCGGGGGACAGGGCGGGAAAGCTTTCTTT. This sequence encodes CASSFGGQGGKAFF.

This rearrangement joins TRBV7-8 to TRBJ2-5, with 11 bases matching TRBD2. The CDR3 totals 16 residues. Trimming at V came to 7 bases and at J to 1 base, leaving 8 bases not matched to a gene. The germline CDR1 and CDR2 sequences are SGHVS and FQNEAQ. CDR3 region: CASTPGTSGFQETQYF. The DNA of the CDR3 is TGTGCCAGCACCCCCGGGACTAGCGGCTTCCAAGAGACCCAGTACTTC.

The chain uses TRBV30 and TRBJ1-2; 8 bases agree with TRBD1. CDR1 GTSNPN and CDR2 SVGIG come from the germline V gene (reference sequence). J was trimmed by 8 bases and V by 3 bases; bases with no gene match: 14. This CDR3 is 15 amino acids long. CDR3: CAWSAGQGVLTGYTF. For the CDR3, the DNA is TGTGCCTGGAGCGCTGGACAGGGCGTACTAACCGGCTACACCTTC.

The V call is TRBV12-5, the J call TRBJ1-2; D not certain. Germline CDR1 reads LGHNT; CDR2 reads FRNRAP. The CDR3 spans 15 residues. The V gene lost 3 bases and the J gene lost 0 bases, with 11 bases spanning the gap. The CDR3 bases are TGTGCTAGTGGTTTATGGAGGAAGGCTAACTATGGCTACACCTTC. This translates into CASGLWRKANYGYTF. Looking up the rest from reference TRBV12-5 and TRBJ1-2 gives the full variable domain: DARVTQTPRHKVTEMGQEVTMRCQPILGHNTVFWYRQTMMQGLELLAYFRNRAPLDDSGMPKDRFSAEMPDATLATLKIQPSEPRDSAVYFCASGLWRKANYGYTFGSGTRLTVV.

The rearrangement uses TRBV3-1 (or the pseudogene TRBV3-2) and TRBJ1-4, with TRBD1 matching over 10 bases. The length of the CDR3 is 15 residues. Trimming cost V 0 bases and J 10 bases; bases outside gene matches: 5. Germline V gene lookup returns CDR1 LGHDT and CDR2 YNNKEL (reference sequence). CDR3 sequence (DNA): TGTGCCAGCAGCCAAGATCAGGGACAGGGGCGAAAACTGTTTTTT. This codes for CASSQDQGQGRKLFF.